The 6 T cell receptor beta chains below all came from one sample that was sequenced in a study of blood T cell repertoires in COVID-19. Using immunoSEQ multiplex PCR, the repertoire was profiled, and TCRdb retains in-frame clones only, with some absent. This sample yields fewer than 110,000 clones, of which roughly nine tenths are seen a single time; roughly 15% belongs to the top ten. The sequencing sample was made of peripheral blood. These receptors originate from a woman older than 75 in a cohort sampled during active COVID-19.

The CDR3 region is CASSVGILNTEAFF. The CDR3 bases are TGTGCCAGCAGCGTAGGGATACTAAACACTGAAGCTTTCTTT. V and J are TRBV9 and TRBJ1-1; D gene unclear. This CDR3 comprises 14 residues. V lost 0 bases and J 2 bases, leaving 8 bases between the germline ends. CDR1 is SGDLS, CDR2 YYNGEE, per germline.

The chain employs TRBV20-1 and TRBJ2-7, with 7 bases identical to TRBD2. The V segment lost 8 bases and the J segment 6 bases; nucleotides outside the gene matches: 7. Per the germline V gene, CDR1 is DFQATT and CDR2 is SNEGSKA (reference sequence). The CDR3 sequence is 11 residues long. The CDR3 spells CSSGTFLEQYF. The CDR3 DNA reads as TGCAGTAGCGGGACCTTTCTCGAGCAGTACTTC.

The V gene is TRBV6-5, the J gene TRBJ2-3; D gene unclear. This CDR3 has 12 residues. Germline CDR1 is MNHEY and CDR2 is SVGAGI. V was shortened by 7 bases and J by 4 bases, with 9 bases between the two germline ends. The CDR3 nucleotides are TGTGCCAGCATTAGTAGTGCAGATACGCAGTATTTT. Translation gives CASISSADTQYF.

V usage is TRBV28 and J usage is TRBJ1-5, with a weak D call TRBD1 (6 bases). CDR3 length: 15 amino acids. Germline lookup yields CDR1 MDHEN and CDR2 SYDVKM. Trimming removed 3 bases from V and 3 bases from J, with 12 bases in between. In nucleotides, the CDR3 is TGTGCCAGCAGTTTTACCACAGGGAACAATCAGCCCCAGCATTTT. Translating gives CASSFTTGNNQPQHF.

The CDR3, as DNA: TGTGCCAGCAGTGAATCGATCCCGGGGGGCGCTGGAAACACCATATATTTT. This translates into CASSESIPGGAGNTIYF. The gene calls are TRBV6-1 and TRBJ1-3, with D possibly being TRBD1 (6 bases). CDR1 and CDR2 (germline): MNHNS, SASEGT. V was shortened by 2 bases and J by 2 bases, with 16 bases between the two germline ends. The CDR3 contains 17 residues.

CDR3 DNA: TGTGCCAGCAGTTACTCTGACAGGGCAGAAAAACTGTTTTTT. Its protein is CASSYSDRAEKLFF. This chain links TRBV6-6 with TRBJ1-4; 7 bases line up with TRBD1. The V and J ends lost 0 bases and 8 bases, in that order; junction bases with no gene match: 3. Germline loops: CDR1 MNHNY, CDR2 SVGAGI (reference sequence). CDR3 length: 14 amino acids.